The present T cell receptor beta chain was sequenced within a study of blood T cell repertoires in COVID-19. Germline loops: CDR1 SGHNT, CDR2 YYREEE (reference sequence). Trimming removed 4 bases at V and 4 bases at J, with 15 bases between. The CDR3 is 14 residues long. TCRdb's table, derived via immunoSEQ multiplex PCR, lists solely in-frame clones and lacks some. Found here are 300,000 to 350,000 clones, almost 90% of them singletons; the top ten hold approximately 7.4%. In Seattle, patients joined the study during active infection and were tracked longitudinally. The sequence was obtained from a woman aged 70 to 79 with COVID-19, enrolled during active disease. The specimen sequenced was peripheral blood. The chain couples TRBV5-4 to TRBJ2-7; tentatively, D is TRBD2 (5 bases). The CDR3 loop reads CASSPGSGMYEQYF. As DNA, the CDR3 is TGTGCCAGCAGCCCGGGGTCTGGTATGTACGAGCAGTACTTC.